These 19 T cell receptor beta chains were sequenced from one sample in a study of OX40 agonist ivuxolimab in advanced cancers. Assay: immunoSEQ multiplex PCR; the TCRdb copy retains only in-frame clones and omits some. The profile shows tens of thousands of clones, under 90% of them singletons. This material consisted of CD4+ or CD8+ T cells sorted from blood, taken in a trial of the OX40 agonist ivuxolimab. All receptors derive from an adult with an advanced solid tumor such as melanoma, head and neck, liver or kidney cancer.

This clone has only one observation. The chain carries TRBV30 and TRBJ1-5; tentatively, D is TRBD1 (5 bases). The V gene lost 1 base and the J gene lost 0 bases, with 16 bases spanning the gap. In germline, CDR1 is GTSNPN, CDR2 SVGIG (reference sequence). The CDR3 totals 17 residues. The CDR3 sequence is CAWSGRDPPLSNQPQHF. The CDR3 DNA reads TGTGCCTGGAGTGGGAGGGACCCTCCGCTTAGCAATCAGCCCCAGCATTTT.

The chain uses TRBV28 and TRBJ2-7, with D unresolved. The CDR3 totals 12 residues. Germline V CDR1 and CDR2: MDHEN, SYDVKM. Trimming shortened V by 5 bases and J by 5 bases, and 10 bases separated the two germline ends. The CDR3, as DNA: TGTGCCAGCAGTCCAACGGGCGACGAGCAGTACTTC. It yields the protein CASSPTGDEQYF.

The chain carries TRBV27 and TRBJ2-1, with D uncertain. The CDR3 runs 15 residues. V gave up 4 bases and J gave up 0 bases, with 10 bases separating them. Germline CDR1 is MNHEY and CDR2 is SMNVEV (reference sequence). In nucleotides, the CDR3 is TGTGCCAGCAGTTCTTTCAAAGCCTCCTACAATGAGCAGTTCTTC. Translation: CASSSFKASYNEQFF.

This chain connects TRBV18 to TRBJ1-2; 8 nucleotides agree with TRBD1. This CDR3 contains 15 residues. V shed 0 bases and J 2 bases; nucleotides not matched to a gene: 2. Germline values: CDR1 KGHSH, CDR2 LQKENI. The CDR3 DNA reads as TGTGCCAGCTCACCACCGAACAGGGGGAACTATGGCTACACCTTC. This encodes CASSPPNRGNYGYTF.

The J gene is TRBJ1-5, the V gene TRBV4-2; perhaps TRBD1 as D (5 bases). The CDR3 covers 16 residues. V lost 1 base to trimming and J lost 5 bases, with 15 bases between them. Germline lookup yields CDR1 LGHNA and CDR2 YNFKEQ. The CDR3 protein is CASSQVWEQGDQPQHF. CDR3 bases: TGTGCCAGCAGCCAAGTATGGGAGCAGGGTGATCAGCCCCAGCATTTT.

This chain links TRBV19 with TRBJ1-5; 7 nucleotides agree with TRBD1. CDR1 LNHDA and CDR2 SQIVND come from the germline V gene (reference sequence). The CDR3 loop spans 15 amino acids. V gave up 2 bases and J gave up 0 bases; unmatched junction bases: 1. The DNA for the CDR3 is TGTGCCAGTAGTATAACAGGGGATAGCAATCAGCCCCAGCATTTT. Its translation: CASSITGDSNQPQHF.

Only one count was recorded for this clone. The rearrangement joins TRBV28 to TRBJ2-5, with a possible D match to TRBD1 (5 bases). The CDR3 runs 15 residues. The V gene's germline CDR1 is MDHEN and CDR2 SYDVKM. The ends were cut back, 3 bases at V and 4 bases at J, with 15 bases in the middle. The CDR3 DNA reads as TGTGCCAGCAGTTTGGGGCCGCCCTGGGGAGAGACCCAGTACTTC. It specifies CASSLGPPWGETQYF.

The J gene is TRBJ2-7, the V gene TRBV25-1, with 7 bases that match TRBD2. Germline loops: CDR1 MGHDK, CDR2 SYGVNS. Trimming at V came to 1 base and at J to 3 bases, leaving 3 bases not matched to a gene. The CDR3 spans 14 residues. The CDR3 nucleotides are TGTGCCAGCAGTGAATTTGGGGGGGGCTACGAGCAGTACTTC. It yields the protein CASSEFGGGYEQYF.

The V and J genes are TRBV11-2 and TRBJ1-4, with TRBD1 matching over 9 bases. This CDR3 has 16 residues. Germline V CDR1 and CDR2: SGHAT, FQNNGV. V shed 1 base, J shed 7 bases, and the junction held 7 bases outside the gene matches. CDR3 sequence (DNA): TGTGCCAGCAGCTTAGTCCCTAGACAGGGGGGTGAAAAACTGTTTTTT. Its protein is CASSLVPRQGGEKLFF.

This sequence joins TRBV27 and TRBJ2-5; D is uncertain. V was trimmed by 1 base and J by 3 bases, leaving 6 bases between them. CDR1 MNHEY and CDR2 SMNVEV come from the germline V gene (reference sequence). The CDR3 covers 13 residues. The CDR3 protein is CASSLYSEETQYF. The DNA for the CDR3 is TGTGCCAGCAGTTTATATTCCGAAGAGACCCAGTACTTC.

The CDR3 reads CASSEQGLNTDTQYF. CDR3 nucleotides: TGTGCCAGCAGCGAACAGGGGCTAAACACAGATACGCAGTATTTT. V gene TRBV9 combines with J gene TRBJ2-3; 7 nucleotides align to TRBD1. V lost 3 bases and J lost 2; bases outside the gene matches: 6. This CDR3 has 15 amino acids. Germline CDR1 and CDR2: SGDLS and YYNGEE.

The chain is built from TRBV11-2 and TRBJ2-5; 8 bases fit TRBD2. Looked up from germline, CDR1 is SGHAT and CDR2 is FQNNGV. Losses at the gene ends were 2 bases for V and 3 bases for J; bases not matched to a gene: 8. The CDR3 sequence is 16 residues long. CDR3 amino acids: CASSLTSGFTKETQYF. The DNA for the CDR3 is TGTGCCAGCAGCTTAACTAGCGGCTTTACTAAAGAGACCCAGTACTTC.

The chain joins TRBV5-6 to TRBJ2-5; 7 nucleotides align to TRBD1. Germline CDR1 SGHDT, CDR2 YYEEEE. V dropped 2 bases and J dropped 2; count of bases not matched to a gene: 3. The CDR3 covers 14 residues. CDR3 bases: TGTGCCAGCAGCTTTCCGACAGGGCAAGAGACCCAGTACTTC. It yields the protein CASSFPTGQETQYF.

This clone was seen only once. The J gene is TRBJ1-5, the V gene TRBV21-1. TRBV21-1 is an annotated pseudogene. This CDR3 is 14 amino acids long. The CDR3 nucleotides read TGTGCCAGCAGCAAAGTAGGGGGGTTCCAGCCCCAGCATTTT. Protein: CASSKVGGFQPQHF.

The chain has TRBV5-1 and TRBJ1-2; the D gene is possibly TRBD1 (6 bases). V gave up 4 bases and J gave up 4 bases, with 17 bases separating them. The CDR3 is 15 residues long. Germline values: CDR1 SGHRS, CDR2 YFSETQ. The CDR3 DNA reads TGCGCCAGCAGCCCGGGGGGGGCCGCGTCCTATGGCTACACCTTC. Translated: CASSPGGAASYGYTF.

The CDR3 bases are TGTGCCAGCAGCTTGACTAGCCCGAATGAGCAGTTCTTC. This codes for CASSLTSPNEQFF. The chain is built from TRBV5-4 and TRBJ2-1; a weak D match, TRBD2 (6 bases). The CDR3 is 13 amino acids. V lost 1 base and J lost 7, with 9 bases in between. Per germline, CDR1 SGHNT and CDR2 YYREEE (reference sequence). Using reference TRBV5-4 and TRBJ2-1 for the parts outside the CDR3, the full variable domain is ETGVTQSPTHLIKTRGQQVTLRCSSQSGHNTVSWYQQALGQGPQFIFQYYREEENGRGNFPPRFSGLQFPNYSSELNVNALELDDSALYLCASSLTSPNEQFFGPGTRLTVL.

The sample holds a few counts of this clone. The chain carries TRBV6-1 and TRBJ1-5, with TRBD1 matching over 7 bases. With 2 bases clipped from V and 7 bases from J, the junction kept 5 bases outside the gene matches. CDR1 MNHNS and CDR2 SASEGT come from the germline V gene. The CDR3 is made up of 14 amino acids. In nucleotides, the CDR3 is TGTGCCAGCAGTGAACAGGGGGAGAGCCAGCCCCAGCATTTT. Its protein is CASSEQGESQPQHF.

V gene TRBV7-2 combines with J gene TRBJ2-3; 9 nucleotides match TRBD2. The CDR3 spans 16 residues. CDR1 is SGHTA, CDR2 FQGNSA, per germline. V shed 5 bases, J shed 1 base, and the junction held 7 bases outside the gene matches. This CDR3 is CASSPLAGRRTDTQYF. DNA of the CDR3: TGTGCCAGCAGCCCCCTAGCGGGGAGGCGCACAGATACGCAGTATTTT.

The chain uses TRBV7-2 and TRBJ1-1; D unclear. V lost 0 bases and J lost 3, with 11 bases in between. In germline, CDR1 is SGHTA, CDR2 FQGNSA. The CDR3 covers 15 residues. The DNA of the CDR3 is TGTGCCAGCAGCTTAGCCCCGAAACGAGACACTGAAGCTTTCTTT. Protein: CASSLAPKRDTEAFF.